This is a list of T cell receptor beta chains from one sample in a study of Graves' ophthalmopathy and Graves' hyperthyroidism. TCRdb re-called the multiplex PCR reads through MiXCR, storing one row per CDR3 protein. The table has over a million distinct CDR3 sequences, 36% seen once. The sequenced material came from peripheral blood or thyroid tissue (not recorded which). The receptors come from an adult man with Graves' hyperthyroidism. CDR3s include the opening cysteine and the closing phenylalanine or tryptophan. D genes are given only for firm matches. Rows give clone size only sometimes, using once, few, many, or a class for an expanded clone.

j_call d_call clone_size v_call cdr3_aa cdr3_nt
TRBJ2-5 TRBD2 - TRBV4-1 CASSQVLAGETQYF TGCGCCAGCAGCCAAGTACTAGCGGGAGAGACCCAGTACTTC
TRBJ2-2 - many TRBV5-1 CASSSDRNTGELFF TGCGCCAGCAGCTCGGACAGAAACACCGGGGAGCTGTTTTTT
TRBJ1-2 - many TRBV5-1 CASSLAGTSYGYTF TGCGCCAGCAGCTTGGCCGGGACAAGCTATGGCTACACCTTC
TRBJ2-3 - few TRBV10-3 CAIAGSTDTQYF TGTGCCATCGCTGGGAGCACAGATACGCAGTATTTT
TRBJ2-6 - once TRBV4-3 CASSQADNVLTF TGCGCCAGCAGTCAAGCAGACAACGTCCTGACTTTC
TRBJ2-7 TRBD2 - TRBV7-2 CASSFRRERYEQYF TGTGCCAGCAGCTTTAGGCGGGAGAGGTACGAGCAGTACTTC
TRBJ1-6 - few TRBV20-1 CSARWGTLYNSPLHF TGCAGTGCTAGGTGGGGGACGCTCTATAATTCACCCCTCCACTTT
TRBJ2-7 TRBD1 - TRBV2 CASRPGTVTHEQYF TGTGCCAGCAGGCCCGGGACAGTAACCCACGAGCAGTACTTC
TRBJ1-6 - few TRBV10-2 CASRGAGRDSPLHF TGCGCCAGCAGGGGAGCTGGACGGGATTCACCCCTCCACTTT
TRBJ2-5 TRBD2 many TRBV4-1 CASSPSSGGRETQYF TGCGCCAGCAGCCCCTCATCGGGGGGGCGAGAGACCCAGTACTTC
TRBJ1-6 - many TRBV7-2 CASSLGSGERSPLHF TGTGCCAGCAGCTTAGGTTCCGGGGAGCGCTCACCCCTCCACTTT
TRBJ1-6 TRBD1 once TRBV12-3/TRBV12-4 CASSPRDSSNSPLHF TGTGCCAGCAGTCCACGGGACAGTAGTAATTCACCCCTCCACTTT
TRBJ2-6 TRBD1 - TRBV10-1 CASSETGGPDSGANVLTF TGCGCCAGCAGTGAGACAGGGGGCCCCGACTCTGGGGCCAACGTCCTGACTTTC
TRBJ2-2 - - TRBV5-6 CASSLGRALTGELFF TGTGCCAGCAGCCTGGGCAGGGCGCTCACCGGGGAGCTGTTTTTT
TRBJ1-4 TRBD1 few TRBV5-1 CASRGSPGGERANEKLFF TGCGCCAGCAGGGGAAGTCCAGGGGGCGAGAGGGCTAATGAAAAACTGTTTTTT
TRBJ2-7 - - TRBV10-3 CAISDSTGTYEQYF TGTGCCATCAGTGACTCGACAGGCACCTACGAGCAGTACTTC
TRBJ2-2 - - TRBV24-1 CASSPRGGGGTGELFF TGTGCCAGCAGCCCCCGGGGAGGGGGCGGCACCGGGGAGCTGTTTTTT
TRBJ2-7 - - TRBV20-1 CSARTVEGSYEQYF TGCAGTGCAAGGACCGTGGAGGGCTCCTACGAGCAGTACTTC
TRBJ2-5 TRBD2 - TRBV5-4 CASTLMRTSGSGSQETQYF TGTGCCAGCACCCTGATGAGGACTAGCGGGAGCGGGAGCCAAGAGACCCAGTACTTC
TRBJ2-7 TRBD1 many TRBV9 CASSVGIRDRVHEQYF TGTGCCAGCAGCGTAGGTATTAGGGACAGGGTCCACGAGCAGTACTTC
TRBJ1-1 TRBD1 many TRBV9 CASSAGDRGLLTEAFF TGTGCCAGCAGCGCCGGGGACAGGGGGCTTCTCACTGAAGCTTTCTTT
TRBJ2-7 - once TRBV20-1 CSAYIWQSPSYEQYF TGCAGTGCTTACATTTGGCAGTCCCCATCCTACGAGCAGTACTTC
TRBJ2-1 - - TRBV25-1 CASSDQFGEYYNEQFF TGTGCCAGCAGTGACCAATTTGGGGAGTATTACAATGAGCAGTTCTTC
TRBJ1-2 - - TRBV12-3/TRBV12-4 CASTLSYGYTF TGTGCCAGCACCTTAAGCTATGGCTACACCTTC
TRBJ1-1 - once TRBV10-3 CAISEGTSTEAFF TGTGCCATCAGTGAGGGGACATCCACTGAAGCTTTCTTT
TRBJ2-5 - - TRBV6-2/TRBV6-3 CASSPEPDRPRETQYF TGTGCCAGCAGTCCCGAACCCGACAGGCCCCGGGAGACCCAGTACTTC